Below are 17 T cell receptor beta chains sequenced from a single sample in a study of blood T cell repertoires in COVID-19. Libraries were prepared by immunoSEQ multiplex PCR; TCRdb keeps only in-frame clonotypes and omits some of them. The sample has around 85,000 clones, about 89% seen once; the top ten hold 1% to 1.5%. Sequences were obtained from PBMCs or T cells enriched from blood (not recorded which). The receptor set was obtained from a woman between 45 and 65 years old with acute COVID-19.

This chain joins TRBV24-1 and TRBJ2-3; TRBD1 matches 9 bases. The germline V gene has CDR1 KGHDR and CDR2 SFDVKD. J was trimmed by 4 bases and V by 3 bases; bases with no gene match: 4. CDR3 length: 15 amino acids. The CDR3 loop reads CATSDTRTGADTQYF. In DNA, the CDR3 is TGTGCCACCAGTGATACTCGGACAGGGGCAGATACGCAGTATTTT.

This sequence joins TRBV12-3 or TRBV12-4 and TRBJ1-1, with TRBD1 identical over 8 bases. The CDR3 covers 13 residues. V shed 5 bases, J shed 4 bases, and the junction held 3 bases outside the gene matches. CDR3 DNA sequence: TGTGCCAGCAGTCAGGGGGCGGGCACTGAAGCTTTCTTT. Its protein product is CASSQGAGTEAFF.

About this clone itself: This sample also contains other DNA sequences that code for the same CDR3. V and J are TRBV2 and TRBJ2-7; D unresolved. V lost 4 bases and J lost 3, with 4 bases in between. The CDR3 runs to 11 residues. The V gene's germline CDR1 is SNHLY and CDR2 FYNNEI. The CDR3 nucleotides are TGTGCCAGCAGTGGTAGCTACGAGCAGTACTTC. It translates to CASSGSYEQYF.

The rearrangement links TRBV4-1 to TRBJ2-1; TRBD2 matches 10 bases. CDR3 length: 15 residues. The germline V gene has CDR1 MGHRA and CDR2 YSYEKL. Unmatched junction bases numbered 0, after V lost 1 base and J lost 3 bases. CDR3 loop: CASSQVAGGYNEQFF. The DNA for the CDR3 is TGCGCCAGCAGCCAAGTAGCGGGAGGCTACAATGAGCAGTTCTTC.

J is TRBJ2-2 and V is TRBV4-1; unclear D gene. This CDR3 contains 17 residues. The germline gives CDR1 MGHRA, CDR2 YSYEKL. V lost 4 bases, J lost 5 bases, and 20 bases lay in between. CDR3 protein: CASSLRPQDFVTGELFF. For the CDR3, the DNA is TGCGCCAGCAGCCTAAGGCCCCAGGATTTCGTAACCGGGGAGCTGTTTTTT.

This rearrangement joins TRBV19 to TRBJ2-1, with 10 positions matching TRBD2. Germline V gives CDR1 LNHDA, CDR2 SQIVND (reference sequence). The CDR3 runs 16 residues. Trimming took 6 bases from V and 6 from J; bases not matched to a gene: 11. The CDR3 DNA reads as TGTGCCAGTAGCCCCCCGGGACTAGCGCAAAGCAATGAGCAGTTCTTC. It specifies CASSPPGLAQSNEQFF.

The chain couples TRBV5-1 to TRBJ2-3; 9 bases match TRBD1. This CDR3 has 16 amino acids. The V and J ends lost 3 bases and 5 bases, in that order; junction bases with no gene match: 10. From germline, CDR1 is SGHRS and CDR2 YFSETQ. The CDR3 loop is CASSSTTGQGVDTQYF. The DNA for the CDR3 is TGCGCCAGCAGCTCGACCACGGGACAGGGAGTAGATACGCAGTATTTT.

V usage is TRBV7-3 and J usage is TRBJ1-2; D is perhaps TRBD1 (5 bases). Germline assignment: CDR1 SGHTA and CDR2 FQGTGA. This CDR3 contains 13 residues. Trimming pared 5 bases from V and 3 bases from J, leaving 10 bases between. CDR3 nucleotide sequence: TGTGCCAGCAGCAACCCAGGGCACTATGGCTACACCTTC. Its translation is CASSNPGHYGYTF.

The chain joins TRBV5-5 to TRBJ2-2; D perhaps matches TRBD1 (5 bases). CDR3 length: 16 amino acids. The ends were cut back, 3 bases at V and 0 bases at J, with 12 bases in the middle. Germline V lookup: CDR1 SGHKS, CDR2 YYEKEE (reference sequence). The CDR3 region is CASSWGVGPNTGELFF. The CDR3 nucleotides read TGTGCCAGCAGCTGGGGTGTGGGGCCGAACACCGGGGAGCTGTTTTTT.

The chain combines TRBV5-6 with TRBJ2-3; 7 bases fit TRBD2. Germline V gives CDR1 SGHDT, CDR2 YYEEEE. With 0 bases clipped from V and 1 base from J, the junction kept 5 bases outside the gene matches. The CDR3 is 16 amino acids. The CDR3 DNA sequence: TGTGCCAGCAGCTTGGATACGGGGGGAGGCACAGATACGCAGTATTTT. Encoded protein: CASSLDTGGGTDTQYF.

In this sample, this clone turned up a few times. Other DNA sequences in the sample encode the same CDR3. The chain links TRBV30 to TRBJ1-5, with TRBD1 matching over 8 bases. The CDR3 totals 16 residues. V trimming: 1 base; J trimming: 2 bases; junction bases outside the gene matches: 7. The germline V gene has CDR1 GTSNPN and CDR2 SVGIG (reference sequence). DNA for the CDR3: TGTGCCTGGAGTGGACGAACGACAGGGGGCAATCAGCCCCAGCATTTT. Encoded protein: CAWSGRTTGGNQPQHF.

The V call is TRBV19, the J call TRBJ2-1, with 14 nucleotides matching TRBD2. Germline trimming cut 4 bases from V and 3 bases from J; bases unmatched to any gene: 5. The CDR3 has 17 amino acids. Per germline, CDR1 LNHDA and CDR2 SQIVND (reference sequence). CDR3 nucleotide sequence: TGTGCCAGTAGTACCGGACTAGCGGGAGGCCTCTACAATGAGCAGTTCTTC. As protein: CASSTGLAGGLYNEQFF.

The chain couples TRBV13 to TRBJ1-1; 9 nucleotides agree with TRBD1. Germline trimming cut 0 bases from V and 5 bases from J; bases unmatched to any gene: 7. Germline V gene data show CDR1 as PRHDT and CDR2 as FYEKMQ (reference sequence). The CDR3 totals 16 residues. This CDR3 is CASSLGGQGRYTEAFF. CDR3 bases: TGTGCCAGCAGCTTAGGGGGACAGGGAAGGTATACTGAAGCTTTCTTT.

The rearrangement links TRBV6-1 to TRBJ1-2; D unresolved. In germline, CDR1 is MNHNS, CDR2 SASEGT. Trimming left V 1 base short and J 4 bases short, with 4 bases between. This CDR3 comprises 12 residues. This CDR3 reads CASSEVSYGYTF. Here the CDR3 DNA reads TGTGCCAGCAGTGAAGTGAGCTATGGCTACACCTTC.

The V gene is TRBV2, the J gene TRBJ2-1; 9 bases line up with TRBD2. The trim removed 3 bases at V and 3 bases at J, leaving 3 bases unmatched. Germline V gives CDR1 SNHLY, CDR2 FYNNEI. This CDR3 region has 15 residues. The CDR3 loop reads CASSEAGGGYNEQFF. The CDR3, as DNA: TGTGCCAGCAGTGAGGCGGGAGGGGGCTACAATGAGCAGTTCTTC.

The V gene is TRBV5-6, the J gene TRBJ2-7, with 9 bases fitting TRBD2. The CDR3 is 15 residues long. Germline CDR1 reads SGHDT; CDR2 reads YYEEEE. V lost 1 base to trimming and J lost 5 bases; unmatched junction nucleotides: 7. The CDR3, as DNA: TGTGCCAGCAGCTTGCTTAGCGGGAGTTCCCACGAGCAGTACTTC. This sequence encodes CASSLLSGSSHEQYF.

This clone has a handful of counts. The V and J genes are TRBV11-1 and TRBJ2-2; the match to TRBD2 covers 10 bases. Unmatched junction bases numbered 3, after V lost 9 bases and J lost 2 bases. The germline CDR1 and CDR2 sequences are SGHAT and FQDESV (reference sequence). CDR3 length: 14 residues. This CDR3 is CASRTSGNTGELFF. The CDR3 nucleotides read TGTGCCAGTAGGACTAGCGGTAACACCGGGGAGCTGTTTTTT.